The 28 T cell receptor beta chains below come from one sample, sequenced in a study of regulatory T cells in long-lasting Graves disease. The time point here: newly diagnosed GD, antithyroid drugs for less than 3 months. Following extraction of RNA from PBMCs, that RNA was used to make the TCR library. Building of the TCR beta libraries involved iRepertoire HTBI primers and Arm-PCR of CDR3 regions. MiXCR was run by TCRdb on the multiplex PCR reads, yielding one entry per CDR3 protein. This table holds 550,000 or so distinct CDR3 sequences, around 12% found once. The sample was also linked to a second study, of T cells in Graves' hyperthyroidism and ophthalmopathy.

The sequences come from peripheral blood mononuclear cells (PBMCs), collected at new diagnosis, from a patient treated with antithyroid drugs. The receptors shown here come from a woman aged 25-40 years with Graves disease.

The table lists this clonotype with a few counts. The chain uses TRBV5-1 and TRBJ2-7; 8 positions match TRBD2. The CDR3 sequence is 16 residues long. Germline CDR1 SGHRS, CDR2 YFSETQ. J gave up 3 bases and V 6 bases, and 14 bases lay outside the gene matches. Written as DNA, the CDR3 is TGCGCCAGCACGACCTTACCGGGACTAGATCACTACGAGCAGTACTTC. It is translated as CASTTLPGLDHYEQYF.

V and J are TRBV30 and TRBJ2-1, with TRBD1 as a possible D gene (5 bases). The CDR3 extends over 13 amino acids. Between the trimmed V and J ends, which lost 4 bases and 7 bases, there was a span of 14 bases. The germline V gene encodes CDR1 GTSNPN and CDR2 SVGIG (reference sequence). In DNA form, the CDR3 reads TGTGCCTGGACCCGACAGTACTTTAATGAGCAGTTCTTC. As protein: CAWTRQYFNEQFF.

This clonotype was counted only a few times. This rearrangement joins TRBV18 to TRBJ1-6; TRBD1 agrees at 7 bases. Germline assignment: CDR1 KGHSH and CDR2 LQKENI. V was clipped by 3 bases and J by 8 bases; unmatched bases: 10. The CDR3 consists of 16 residues. CDR3 sequence reads: CASSPIEGAIDSPLHF. The CDR3 DNA reads as TGTGCCAGCTCACCGATCGAGGGGGCTATCGATTCACCCCTCCACTTT.

This clonotype was seen at least ten times. The gene calls are TRBV7-2 and TRBJ2-3; D unclear. The V end lost 1 base, the J end lost 1 base, and 12 bases lay between the germline ends. This CDR3 spans 16 amino acids. Germline V CDR1 and CDR2: SGHTA, FQGNSA. CDR3 residues: CASSLGGVGGTDTQYF. The CDR3 DNA is TGTGCCAGCAGCTTAGGCGGAGTTGGGGGCACAGATACGCAGTATTTT.

The chain has TRBV9 and TRBJ1-2; no firm D call. Germline V gives CDR1 SGDLS, CDR2 YYNGEE. The CDR3 spans 15 residues. Trimming removed 0 bases from V and 2 bases from J, with 11 bases in between. The CDR3 sequence is CASSVGLGQNYGYTF. CDR3 coding DNA: TGTGCCAGCAGCGTAGGGCTCGGGCAGAACTATGGCTACACCTTC. Supplemented by reference TRBV9 and TRBJ1-2, the full variable domain reads DSGVTQTPKHLITATGQRVTLRCSPRSGDLSVYWYQQSLDQGLQFLIQYYNGEERAKGNILERFSAQQFPDLHSELNLSSLELGDSALYFCASSVGLGQNYGYTFGSGTRLTVV.

The chain links TRBV10-1 to TRBJ2-1; 7 nucleotides line up with TRBD2. Germline trimming cut 3 bases from V and 5 bases from J; bases unmatched to any gene: 16. Germline V gene data show CDR1 as WNHNN and CDR2 as SYGVQD (reference sequence). There are 18 residues in the CDR3. Here the CDR3 reads CASSEGEETGLRDNEQFF. CDR3 bases: TGCGCCAGCAGTGAAGGCGAGGAAACGGGACTAAGGGACAATGAGCAGTTCTTC.

The sample holds many counts of this clonotype. Written as DNA, the CDR3 is TGTGCCAGCAGTTTTCGGAGCGGGAGAGGTACCGGGGAGCTGTTTTTT. Amino acids: CASSFRSGRGTGELFF. J is TRBJ2-2 and V is TRBV12-3 or TRBV12-4; 8 bases map to TRBD2. This CDR3 is 16 amino acids long. Losses at the gene ends were 3 bases for V and 5 bases for J; bases not matched to a gene: 8.

This clonotype occurred many times. The chain combines TRBV2 with TRBJ2-1; 11 bases fit TRBD2. The length of the CDR3 is 20 residues. V lost 2 bases and J lost 0; bases outside the gene matches: 12. Germline V CDR1 and CDR2: SNHLY, FYNNEI. The CDR3 bases are TGTGCCAGCAGTGAAAGGCGGGCTAGCGGGAGGTCTAGCTCCTACAATGAGCAGTTCTTC. It translates to CASSERRASGRSSSYNEQFF.

This clonotype has a count of ten or more. The gene calls are TRBV7-2 and TRBJ1-4, with no clear D. CDR3 size: 17 residues. Trimming removed 5 bases from V and 6 bases from J, with 22 bases in between. The germline V gene has CDR1 SGHTA and CDR2 FQGNSA. The CDR3 region is CASSPFKGGLMYEKLFF. The CDR3 nucleotides read TGTGCCAGCAGCCCATTTAAGGGAGGGTTGATGTATGAAAAACTGTTTTTT.

This clonotype was detected ten times or more. The chain carries TRBV27 and TRBJ2-2; 7 bases are shared with TRBD2. In germline, CDR1 is MNHEY, CDR2 SMNVEV (reference sequence). With 1 base clipped from V and 7 bases from J, the junction kept 6 bases outside the gene matches. This CDR3 is 15 amino acids long. As DNA, the CDR3 is TGTGCCAGCAGTTTATTGGCGGGAGCGGTCGGGGAGCTGTTTTTT. Residues: CASSLLAGAVGELFF.

This clonotype appeared many times. This rearrangement joins TRBV24-1 to TRBJ1-5; D call uncertain. CDR1 and CDR2 from the germline V gene are KGHDR and SFDVKD. The CDR3 runs to 13 residues. V lost 3 bases, J lost 4 bases, and 6 bases lay in between. For the CDR3, the DNA is TGTGCCACCAGTGATCATGAGAATCAGCCCCAGCATTTT. Translated: CATSDHENQPQHF.

A remark on this clonotype: A read error may explain this, as a much larger clone is one base away. The J gene is TRBJ2-5, the V gene TRBV30, with 7 bases aligning to TRBD1. The J call could be wrong; TRBJ2-1 is a better fit for the DNA end. Germline V gene lookup returns CDR1 GTSNPN and CDR2 SVGIG (reference sequence). The CDR3 runs to 14 residues. DNA for the CDR3: TGTGCCTGGAGTCGAGGGGGCTCCTTTAATAAGCAGTTCTTC. It specifies CAWSRGGSFNKQFF.

This clonotype was counted at least ten times. The chain has TRBV2 and TRBJ2-6; D ambiguous. The V gene's germline CDR1 is SNHLY and CDR2 FYNNEI. The CDR3 totals 17 residues. The ends were cut back, 4 bases at V and 0 bases at J, with 13 bases in the middle. CDR3 DNA sequence: TGTGCCAGCAGTGGGGCCCGCCAGCACTCTGGGGCCAACGTCCTGACTTTC. Protein product: CASSGARQHSGANVLTF.

The chain recombines TRBV6-5 with TRBJ2-3; D ambiguous. Trimming removed 0 bases from V and 5 bases from J, with 6 bases in between. This CDR3 is built from 13 residues. CDR1 and CDR2 (germline): MNHEY, SVGAGI. The CDR3 DNA is TGTGCCAGCAGTTACTCGATTCGAGATACGCAGTATTTT. Residues: CASSYSIRDTQYF.

This clonotype has ten or more counts. CDR3 sequence reads: CASSSPVNRANSPLHF. The CDR3 nucleotides read TGTGCCAGCAGCTCCCCGGTTAACAGGGCCAATTCACCCCTCCACTTT. The chain combines TRBV11-2 with TRBJ1-6; D might be TRBD1 (6 bases). This CDR3 is 16 amino acids long. V was pared by 4 bases and J by 7 bases, with 17 bases between. Germline V gene sequence: CDR1 SGHAT, CDR2 FQNNGV.

This clonotype was counted at least ten times. The chain is built from TRBV2 and TRBJ2-1; 8 bases line up with TRBD2. Germline-derived CDR1 and CDR2 are SNHLY and FYNNEI. The V segment lost 7 bases and the J segment 8 bases; nucleotides outside the gene matches: 7. The CDR3 is 13 amino acids. CDR3 sequence reads: CASTRTSPDEQFF. The CDR3 DNA reads as TGTGCCAGCACTCGGACTAGCCCCGATGAGCAGTTCTTC.

This clonotype appeared many times. This chain joins TRBV30 and TRBJ1-6, with 9 bases lining up with TRBD1. Germline CDR1 GTSNPN, CDR2 SVGIG (reference sequence). Germline trimming cut 2 bases from V and 11 bases from J; bases unmatched to any gene: 10. The CDR3 spans 15 residues. CDR3 sequence: CAWSRPGTGSAPLHF. CDR3 nucleotides: TGTGCCTGGAGTCGTCCCGGGACAGGGTCGGCACCCCTCCACTTT.

V usage is TRBV20-1 and J usage is TRBJ1-5; D not resolved. The CDR3 length is 13 residues. The germline V gene encodes CDR1 DFQATT and CDR2 SNEGSKA (reference sequence). V was pared by 1 base and J by 7 bases, with 11 bases between. Here the CDR3 DNA reads TGCAGTGCTAGAGGGCTCCCGGGGCAGCCCCAGCATTTT. This codes for CSARGLPGQPQHF.

This clonotype was counted ten times or more. J is TRBJ2-1 and V is TRBV20-1, with TRBD1 as a possible D gene (6 bases). Trimming removed 5 bases from V and 5 bases from J, with 16 bases in between. The CDR3 extends over 14 amino acids. The germline V gene has CDR1 DFQATT and CDR2 SNEGSKA (reference sequence). Here the CDR3 reads CSAFYLQGNNEQFF. The CDR3, as DNA: TGCAGTGCTTTCTACTTACAGGGAAACAATGAGCAGTTCTTC.

This clonotype was recorded at least ten times. The V call is TRBV20-1, the J call TRBJ2-1; TRBD2 agrees at 11 bases. Trimming took 1 base from V and 3 from J; bases not matched to a gene: 2. Per the germline V gene, CDR1 is DFQATT and CDR2 is SNEGSKA (reference sequence). This CDR3 region has 15 residues. The CDR3 coding sequence is TGCAGTGCTAGAGGCGGGACTAGCGGCTACAATGAGCAGTTCTTC. It is translated as CSARGGTSGYNEQFF.

This clonotype has ten or more counts. The genes are TRBV27 and TRBJ2-4; possible D gene TRBD1, 5 bases. Germline-derived CDR1 and CDR2 are MNHEY and SMNVEV (reference sequence). V lost 0 bases to trimming and J lost 0 bases, with 12 bases between them. The CDR3 length is 17 residues. The CDR3 DNA follows: TGTGCCAGCAGTTTATCGACAGCTTGGGTAGCCAAAAACATTCAGTACTTC. It translates to CASSLSTAWVAKNIQYF.

This clonotype was counted only a few times. A much larger clone is a single base away; this may be a read error. V is TRBV20-1 and J is TRBJ2-1; D might be TRBD2 (6 bases). Germline loops: CDR1 DFQATT, CDR2 SNEGSKA (reference sequence). Trimming took 1 base from V and 5 from J, leaving 18 bases between them. This CDR3 region has 16 residues. The CDR3 DNA reads as TGCAGTGCTAGAGCCCCTGGGGGGACCGCTCACAATGAGCAGTTCTTC. It is translated as CSARAPGGTAHNEQFF.

This clonotype occurred many times. V and J are TRBV10-3 and TRBJ2-5, with 11 positions matching TRBD2. Germline trimming cut 2 bases from V and 2 bases from J; bases unmatched to any gene: 7. This CDR3 has 17 amino acids. Per the germline V gene, CDR1 is ENHRY and CDR2 is SYGVKD. In DNA form, the CDR3 reads TGTGCCATCAGTGAGACCGGGACTAGCGGAAGTCAAGAGACCCAGTACTTC. It translates to CAISETGTSGSQETQYF.

Many counts were recorded for this clonotype. The chain is built from TRBV20-1 and TRBJ2-1; 8 positions match TRBD2. The CDR3 covers 18 residues. V lost 7 bases, J lost 3 bases, and 20 bases stayed unmatched. Germline V gives CDR1 DFQATT, CDR2 SNEGSKA (reference sequence). DNA for the CDR3: TGCAGTGTTACACCGGGGGGGGGGAACCACTTTGACTACAATGAGCAGTTCTTC. Translation gives CSVTPGGGNHFDYNEQFF.

This clonotype has only a few counts. The V gene is TRBV10-2, the J gene TRBJ2-3; 9 bases are a match to TRBD2. The germline V gene encodes CDR1 WSHSY and CDR2 SAAADI. The J segment lost 6 bases and the V segment lost 0 bases, leaving 16 bases of the junction unmatched. CDR3 length: 19 amino acids. CDR3 bases: TGCGCCAGCAGTGAGTCGATCCTCCTTAGCGGGAGTCCCGGGGATACGCAGTATTTT. Protein: CASSESILLSGSPGDTQYF.

The table lists this clonotype with many counts. The chain recombines TRBV29-1 with TRBJ2-5; D not certain. The germline CDR1 and CDR2 sequences are SQVTM and ANQGSEA. The V and J ends lost 0 bases and 6 bases respectively, with 17 bases between them. The CDR3 is made up of 15 amino acids. The CDR3 protein is CSVEDRGDASQTQYF. The CDR3, as DNA: TGCAGCGTTGAAGATCGAGGCGACGCCTCCCAGACCCAGTACTTC. Drawing the rest from reference TRBV29-1 and TRBJ2-5, the complete variable domain is SAVISQKPSRDICQRGTSLTIQCQVDSQVTMMFWYRQQPGQSLTLIATANQGSEATYESGFVIDKFPISRPNLTFSTLTVSNMSPEDSSIYLCSVEDRGDASQTQYFGPGTRLLVL.

In its sample, this clonotype was seen many times. The chain is built from TRBV12-3 or TRBV12-4 and TRBJ1-4; the D is unclear. The CDR3 consists of 12 residues. The germline V and J ends were trimmed by 5 bases and 2 bases, with 3 bases remaining between them. This CDR3 is CASSRTNEKLFF. The CDR3 region has the DNA TGTGCCAGCAGTAGGACTAATGAAAAACTGTTTTTT.

This clonotype was seen at least ten times. The DNA of the CDR3 is TGTGCCAGCAGTTACTCGAGTTGGGCTGAAGCTTTCTTT. This translates into CASSYSSWAEAFF. This sequence joins TRBV6-5 and TRBJ1-1; D call uncertain. The germline V gene encodes CDR1 MNHEY and CDR2 SVGAGI. This CDR3 comprises 13 residues. Trimming removed 0 bases at V and 6 bases at J, with 8 bases between.